Listed here are 10 T cell receptor beta chains from one sample, sequenced in a study of shared clonotypes between healthy human individuals. The data were produced by immunoSEQ multiplex PCR, yet TCRdb's version contains in-frame clones alone and is incomplete. The top ten clones hold approximately 1.1% of a sample with some 1.5 million clones, roughly 96% of them seen once. Material: naive CD4+ T cells sorted from blood. As to subset: CD45RA+ positively selected. Receptor source: a man younger than 40 in good health.

This clone has only one observation. The rearrangement links TRBV12-5 to TRBJ2-1; possibly TRBD1 or TRBD2 for D (5 bases each). V was trimmed by 11 bases and J by 0 bases, leaving 20 bases between them. CDR3 length: 16 residues. Germline V lookup: CDR1 LGHNT, CDR2 FRNRAP. The CDR3 DNA is TGTGCTGAGTCTCGGGACCGACTCCCCTCCTACAATGAGCAGTTCTTC. The encoded protein is CAESRDRLPSYNEQFF.

The J gene is TRBJ1-5, the V gene TRBV2; no clear D. The CDR3 runs to 15 residues. Germline-derived CDR1 and CDR2 are SNHLY and FYNNEI. The V end was cut by 3 bases, the J end by 3 bases, with 12 bases between. The CDR3: CASSETYLANQPQHF. CDR3 nucleotides: TGTGCCAGCAGTGAGACCTACCTAGCCAATCAGCCCCAGCATTTT.

V is TRBV19 and J is TRBJ1-5, with 7 bases aligning to TRBD1. V shed 6 bases and J 5 bases; nucleotides not matched to a gene: 4. The germline CDR1 and CDR2 sequences are LNHDA and SQIVND (reference sequence). This CDR3 spans 13 amino acids. The CDR3 reads CASRTGRDQPQHF. In DNA form, the CDR3 reads TGTGCCAGTAGGACAGGGCGAGATCAGCCCCAGCATTTT. Based on the CDR3 plus reference TRBV19 and TRBJ1-5, the full variable domain is DGGITQSPKYLFRKEGQNVTLSCEQNLNHDAMYWYRQDPGQGLRLIYYSQIVNDFQKGDIAEGYSVSREKKESFPLTVTSAQKNPTAFYLCASRTGRDQPQHFGDGTRLSIL.

Of note for this clone: This same CDR3 is encoded by further DNA sequences in the sample. The V and J genes are TRBV5-1 and TRBJ1-1; 8 positions agree with TRBD1. Germline V gives CDR1 SGHRS, CDR2 YFSETQ. V lost 3 bases and J lost 2; bases outside the gene matches: 3. This CDR3 spans 14 amino acids. The CDR3 nucleotides read TGCGCCAGCAGCTCCGACAGGGGTAACACTGAAGCTTTCTTT. Protein product: CASSSDRGNTEAFF.

The chain uses TRBV7-3 and TRBJ2-2, with 10 nucleotides matching TRBD1. The V segment lost 5 bases and the J segment 3 bases; nucleotides outside the gene matches: 3. Germline assignment: CDR1 SGHTA and CDR2 FQGTGA. The length of the CDR3 is 15 residues. The CDR3 bases are TGTGCCAGCAGCGAGACAGGGGGCGACACCGGGGAGCTGTTTTTT. Translating gives CASSETGGDTGELFF.

V and J are TRBV25-1 and TRBJ1-5; 7 bases align to TRBD1. Germline CDR1 MGHDK, CDR2 SYGVNS. The CDR3 length is 14 residues. V lost 6 bases and J lost 3; bases outside the gene matches: 5. In nucleotides, the CDR3 is TGTGCCAGCAGAGCGACAGGGATCAATCAGCCCCAGCATTTT. Translating gives CASRATGINQPQHF.

The V gene is TRBV9, the J gene TRBJ2-1, with TRBD1 identical over 8 bases. Germline CDR1 is SGDLS and CDR2 is YYNGEE. The CDR3 totals 16 residues. The V gene end was trimmed by 0 bases and the J gene end by 9 bases; junction bases not matched to a gene: 11. The chain's CDR3 is CASSVDLWLQGGEQFF. For the CDR3, the DNA is TGTGCCAGCAGCGTAGATTTGTGGTTACAGGGGGGTGAGCAGTTCTTC.

The chain uses TRBV25-1 and TRBJ2-1; 8 bases align to TRBD2. The CDR3 has 15 amino acids. With 6 bases clipped from V and 2 bases from J, the junction kept 6 bases outside the gene matches. The V gene's germline CDR1 is MGHDK and CDR2 SYGVNS. The CDR3 DNA sequence: TGTGCCAGCAGAGGCAGCGGGGGCACCTACAATGAGCAGTTCTTC. Translating gives CASRGSGGTYNEQFF.

The V gene is TRBV28, the J gene TRBJ1-1; D gene uncertain. CDR3 length: 13 amino acids. The germline gives CDR1 MDHEN, CDR2 SYDVKM. With 5 bases removed from V and 1 base from J, the gap between germline ends came to 8 bases. The CDR3, as DNA: TGTGCCAGCAGTCCCCGAAGGAACACTGAAGCTTTCTTT. Amino acid sequence: CASSPRRNTEAFF.

The V and J genes are TRBV10-3 and TRBJ2-2, with 9 bases aligning to TRBD1. Germline V gene data show CDR1 as ENHRY and CDR2 as SYGVKD. There are 16 residues in the CDR3. The J segment lost 5 bases and the V segment lost 8 bases, leaving 12 bases of the junction unmatched. The CDR3 region has the DNA TGTGCCATCGGAAATTTAATGACAGGGGGGACCGGGGAGCTGTTTTTT. Residues: CAIGNLMTGGTGELFF.